A single sample gave rise to the 17 T cell receptor beta chains below, sequenced in a study of long-term antiretroviral therapy in people with HIV. Samples were assayed with immunoSEQ v3.0 at survey level. The protocol was immunoSEQ multiplex PCR, while the TCRdb copy is restricted to in-frame clones and leaves out a portion. The sample has 14,000 or so clones, 88% seen once. Sequenced material: unsorted PBMCs, taken 6.2 years after starting antiretroviral therapy. Source of these receptors: a man aged 35 to 55 with HIV.

The CDR3 DNA reads as TGCAGCGTTGAGACGGGTGGGGAGACCCAGTACTTC. Translation gives CSVETGGETQYF. The chain links TRBV29-1 to TRBJ2-5; D gene ambiguous. The CDR3 runs to 12 residues. Germline V gene sequence: CDR1 SQVTM, CDR2 ANQGSEA. Trimming stripped 3 bases from V and 5 bases from J, with 10 bases between.

The chain is built from TRBV6-4 and TRBJ2-2; D unresolved. Looked up from germline, CDR1 is MRHNA and CDR2 is SNTAGT. With 2 bases removed from V and 6 bases from J, the gap between germline ends came to 1 base. The CDR3 loop spans 11 amino acids. Here the CDR3 DNA reads TGTGCCAGCAGTGACGCCGGGGAGCTGTTTTTT. Translated: CASSDAGELFF.

The chain links TRBV4-1 to TRBJ2-5; 8 bases match TRBD2. The CDR3 contains 15 residues. V gave up 4 bases and J gave up 1 base; unmatched junction bases: 5. Looked up from germline, CDR1 is MGHRA and CDR2 is YSYEKL. CDR3 sequence (DNA): TGCGCCAGCAGCCCACTACTAGCGGCCCAAGAGACCCAGTACTTC. It yields the protein CASSPLLAAQETQYF.

This clone was found a few times. This chain connects TRBV9 to TRBJ2-1; 8 nucleotides align to TRBD2. Per the germline V gene, CDR1 is SGDLS and CDR2 is YYNGEE. The CDR3 has 18 amino acids. V trimming: 0 bases; J trimming: 0 bases; junction bases outside the gene matches: 8. The CDR3 coding sequence is TGTGCCAGCAGCGTAGGGTTAGCGGGATCCCGCTCCTACAATGAGCAGTTCTTC. Its protein product is CASSVGLAGSRSYNEQFF.

The chain couples TRBV9 to TRBJ1-2; D may be TRBD1 (5 bases). Germline lookup yields CDR1 SGDLS and CDR2 YYNGEE. V dropped 0 bases and J dropped 4 bases, with 13 bases sitting between them. The CDR3 sequence is 15 residues long. Here the CDR3 reads CASSVGLRDGYGYTF. DNA for the CDR3: TGTGCCAGCAGCGTAGGGTTGAGGGACGGCTATGGCTACACCTTC.

By share, this clone counts as medium-sized (0.01 to 0.1%). This chain links TRBV7-9 with TRBJ1-1; D is unresolved. V lost 5 bases and J lost 6, with 13 bases in between. The CDR3 runs 13 residues. The germline gives CDR1 SEHNR, CDR2 FQNEAQ (reference sequence). CDR3 nucleotides: TGTGCCAGCAGCACAGTAGGACCTCCTGAAGCTTTCTTT. Translated: CASSTVGPPEAFF.

The V call is TRBV18, the J call TRBJ2-7, with a weak D call TRBD1 (6 bases). V was cut by 4 bases and J by 0 bases, with 19 bases left in between. CDR3 length: 17 residues. CDR1 KGHSH and CDR2 LQKENI come from the germline V gene. CDR3 DNA: TGTGCCAGCTCACAAACAGGGTTGGGGTTAAGCTCCTACGAGCAGTACTTC. Amino acid sequence: CASSQTGLGLSSYEQYF. Supplemented by reference TRBV18 and TRBJ2-7, the full variable domain reads NAGVMQNPRHLVRRRGQEARLRCSPMKGHSHVYWYRQLPEEGLKFMVYLQKENIIDESGMPKERFSAEFPKEGPSILRIQQVVRGDSAAYFCASSQTGLGLSSYEQYFGPGTRLTVT.

By sample fraction, this clone is medium-sized. The CDR3 region is CASSPPRTSATTDTQYF. The CDR3, as DNA: TGTGCCAGCAGCCCCCCTCGGACTAGCGCAACCACAGATACGCAGTATTTT. The rearrangement joins TRBV7-3 to TRBJ2-3; 9 nucleotides agree with TRBD2. The CDR3 totals 17 residues. With 5 bases clipped from V and 2 bases from J, the junction kept 11 bases outside the gene matches. The V gene's germline CDR1 is SGHTA and CDR2 FQGTGA.

The gene calls are TRBV29-1 and TRBJ1-4; D is unclear. The CDR3 extends over 11 amino acids. Germline loops: CDR1 SQVTM, CDR2 ANQGSEA. The V and J ends lost 3 bases and 8 bases respectively, with 7 bases between them. The CDR3 protein is CSVDVGEKLFF. Written as DNA, the CDR3 is TGCAGCGTTGATGTTGGGGAAAAACTGTTTTTT.

J is TRBJ2-1 and V is TRBV11-3, with 9 bases fitting TRBD2. V shed 5 bases and J 5 bases; nucleotides not matched to a gene: 4. The CDR3 covers 14 residues. Looked up from germline, CDR1 is SGHNT and CDR2 is YENEEA. The CDR3 nucleotides read TGTGCCAGCAGCACTAGCGGGTTGAACAATGAGCAGTTCTTC. It yields the protein CASSTSGLNNEQFF.

This chain links TRBV9 with TRBJ1-2; the match to TRBD1 covers 7 bases. The V gene's germline CDR1 is SGDLS and CDR2 YYNGEE. This CDR3 region has 15 residues. J was trimmed by 0 bases and V by 3 bases; bases with no gene match: 5. CDR3 in DNA: TGTGCCAGCAGCGGAGGACAGGCCCCTAACTATGGCTACACCTTC. Protein product: CASSGGQAPNYGYTF.

In this sample, this clone is large (0.1 to 1%). The chain joins TRBV15 to TRBJ2-2, with a tentative D call TRBD1 (5 bases). Trimming pared 0 bases from V and 0 bases from J, leaving 14 bases between. CDR1 LNHNV and CDR2 YYDKDF come from the germline V gene (reference sequence). The CDR3 length is 18 residues. The CDR3 DNA is TGTGCCACCAGCAGAGAGGGGCCACGTTTTACGAACACCGGGGAGCTGTTTTTT. It yields the protein CATSREGPRFTNTGELFF.

This clone rates as large. The V gene is TRBV6-1, the J gene TRBJ1-2; D is unclear. Per germline, CDR1 MNHNS and CDR2 SASEGT. There are 13 residues in the CDR3. Trimming stripped 2 bases from V and 8 bases from J, with 12 bases between. For the CDR3, the DNA is TGTGCCAGCAGTGAAACCCAGTCTCCAGGCTACACCTTC. Translating gives CASSETQSPGYTF.

This CDR3 reads CATEKGETQYF. DNA of the CDR3: TGTGCCACCGAGAAAGGGGAGACCCAGTACTTC. The J gene is TRBJ2-5, the V gene TRBV15; D call uncertain. The CDR3 is 11 amino acids. Germline V gene data show CDR1 as LNHNV and CDR2 as YYDKDF (reference sequence). With 8 bases removed from V and 5 bases from J, the gap between germline ends came to 9 bases.

V gene TRBV7-2 combines with J gene TRBJ2-5; 9 bases are a match to TRBD1. CDR1 and CDR2 from the germline V gene are SGHTA and FQGNSA. This CDR3 has 15 amino acids. V lost 4 bases, J lost 5 bases, and 8 bases stayed unmatched. CDR3 residues: CASSSQEDRGETQYF. CDR3 nucleotides: TGTGCCAGCAGCTCTCAAGAAGACAGGGGGGAGACCCAGTACTTC.

Only one count was recorded for this clone. The chain couples TRBV5-6 to TRBJ1-4; 7 nucleotides agree with TRBD1. Germline lookup yields CDR1 SGHDT and CDR2 YYEEEE. The CDR3 is 17 amino acids. Losses at the gene ends were 4 bases for V and 0 bases for J; bases not matched to a gene: 9. The CDR3 region is CASSEDQGEATNEKLFF. CDR3 coding DNA: TGTGCCAGCAGCGAAGACCAGGGGGAGGCAACTAATGAAAAACTGTTTTTT.

CDR3 region: CASSLGQNRAEQYF. The CDR3 region has the DNA TGTGCCAGCAGCTTAGGACAAAACAGGGCCGAGCAGTACTTC. This chain uses TRBV7-9 with TRBJ2-7, with a possible D match to TRBD1 (6 bases). CDR3 size: 14 residues. Trimming stripped 1 base from V and 6 bases from J, with 13 bases between. Germline V gene sequence: CDR1 SEHNR, CDR2 FQNEAQ (reference sequence).